This T cell receptor beta chain was found in a study of radiation and T cells in renal cell carcinoma (dated by TCRdb to 2019 to 2021). A note on the overall study: In total, almost 55 samples, comprising around 26 tumors and approximately 27 peripheral blood samples, were subjected to TCR beta sequencing. The final blood draw was performed at 4 weeks after radiation, at the same time as nephrectomy. In the 53 samples combined, some 4,100,000 unique CDR3 nucleotide sequences were found, encoding 2.5 million to 3 million unique CDR3 amino acid sequences.

The paper as a whole reports these results and caveats: Because the trial had a single-armed design, the trial could not examine how radiation dose or scheduling affected the TCR repertoire. Tracking of blood repertoire dynamics stopped at less than five weeks after treatment, with no follow-up past that point. An increase in top tumor clonotypes in blood was observed from baseline to 2 weeks post-radiation, followed by contraction by 4 weeks, which was taken to suggest transient expansion of tumor-resident clones. Because pretreatment tumor biopsies were not available, the baseline intratumoral presence of clonotypes could not be determined.

Ends trimmed: V by 0 bases, J by 8 bases; bases unmatched to a gene: 10. According to the germline V gene, CDR1 reads MRHNA and CDR2 reads SNTAGT. The CDR3 measures 16 amino acids from cysteine to phenylalanine. The only DNA kept is the CDR3, 48 bases in frame from the first base. TCR beta libraries were generated from genomic DNA with the immunoSEQ kit, following the manufacturer's recommendations. For library preparation, a first multiplex PCR was performed with proprietary primers, followed by a second PCR in which unique barcodes were added, and bead cleanups were performed after each round. A positive control reaction and a negative control reaction, both provided in the kit, were run with every batch of samples. The final libraries were assessed on an Agilent 4200 TapeStation D1000 ScreenTape, pooled by volume, and quantified by qPCR. Sequencing was performed on an Illumina NextSeq500 with a MidOutput 150-cycle cartridge, and 156 Read1 and 15 Index1 cycles were run with kit custom primers. The pooled library was loaded at around 1 pM with around 22% PhiX control spiked in. In the original analysis: Vendor-processed data were analyzed in R, with a clonotype defined as all T cells sharing the same CDR3 nucleotide sequence. In the clone abundance analyses, frequencies in each sample were normalized to that sample's 10,000 most abundant clones. Public T cell clones, which averaged fewer than five per sample, were removed prior to analysis. A difference in abundance of at least 32-fold between compartments was used to define tumor-enriched and baseline blood-enriched clonotypes. A beta-binomial differential abundance model was used to identify clonotypes that expanded or contracted between blood time points. Tumor-blood repertoire similarity was measured with the Baroni-Urbani and Buser coefficient, and groups were compared using two-tailed Wilcoxon tests in R. TCRdb limited this immuneACCESS table to in-frame rearrangements with V and J called. A share of clones is missing; checked studies link under half to unresolved V genes, and the rest is unexplained. V, J and clone size are taken as reported in that table, and D and trimming were inferred from the DNA itself. Within this sample are around 180,000 clones, with 88% of them counted one time only. The leading ten clones occupy around 10% of the sample.

In the paper's terms, the time point label means: blood 4 weeks post-SBRT, at nephrectomy. The treatment or condition tag for this specimen amounts to: 15 Gy SBRT to primary tumor, nephrectomy 4 weeks later. The samples were obtained from a clinical trial, where primary renal cell carcinomas were treated with 15 Gy stereotactic body radiation therapy and then removed by nephrectomy 4 weeks afterward. To follow tumor-enriched clonotypes, peripheral blood was collected serially from radiation-treated patients at baseline and again at 2 weeks and 4 weeks after SBRT. Renal cell carcinoma with clear cell pathology was present in all patients. The QIAamp DNA Blood Mini Kit (Qiagen) was used to prepare genomic DNA for TCR sequencing. Samples were included in the analyses only if all quality control checks were passed. Details on this clone: What antigen it recognizes has not been identified. The sample holds no much larger clone one base away, and base qualities are not on file.

Sequencing was performed on blood, taken from a patient whose treatment included radiotherapy and nephrectomy. This sequence originates from a woman aged 45-60 years with renal cell carcinoma. Recombination connected TRBV6-4 to TRBJ2-3, and TRBD2 aligns with 8 junction nucleotides. This receptor carries the CDR3 CASSDSITGGRGTQYF. The sequenced DNA is TGTGCCAGCAGTGACTCGATAACGGGGGGGAGAGGTACGCAGTATTTT.